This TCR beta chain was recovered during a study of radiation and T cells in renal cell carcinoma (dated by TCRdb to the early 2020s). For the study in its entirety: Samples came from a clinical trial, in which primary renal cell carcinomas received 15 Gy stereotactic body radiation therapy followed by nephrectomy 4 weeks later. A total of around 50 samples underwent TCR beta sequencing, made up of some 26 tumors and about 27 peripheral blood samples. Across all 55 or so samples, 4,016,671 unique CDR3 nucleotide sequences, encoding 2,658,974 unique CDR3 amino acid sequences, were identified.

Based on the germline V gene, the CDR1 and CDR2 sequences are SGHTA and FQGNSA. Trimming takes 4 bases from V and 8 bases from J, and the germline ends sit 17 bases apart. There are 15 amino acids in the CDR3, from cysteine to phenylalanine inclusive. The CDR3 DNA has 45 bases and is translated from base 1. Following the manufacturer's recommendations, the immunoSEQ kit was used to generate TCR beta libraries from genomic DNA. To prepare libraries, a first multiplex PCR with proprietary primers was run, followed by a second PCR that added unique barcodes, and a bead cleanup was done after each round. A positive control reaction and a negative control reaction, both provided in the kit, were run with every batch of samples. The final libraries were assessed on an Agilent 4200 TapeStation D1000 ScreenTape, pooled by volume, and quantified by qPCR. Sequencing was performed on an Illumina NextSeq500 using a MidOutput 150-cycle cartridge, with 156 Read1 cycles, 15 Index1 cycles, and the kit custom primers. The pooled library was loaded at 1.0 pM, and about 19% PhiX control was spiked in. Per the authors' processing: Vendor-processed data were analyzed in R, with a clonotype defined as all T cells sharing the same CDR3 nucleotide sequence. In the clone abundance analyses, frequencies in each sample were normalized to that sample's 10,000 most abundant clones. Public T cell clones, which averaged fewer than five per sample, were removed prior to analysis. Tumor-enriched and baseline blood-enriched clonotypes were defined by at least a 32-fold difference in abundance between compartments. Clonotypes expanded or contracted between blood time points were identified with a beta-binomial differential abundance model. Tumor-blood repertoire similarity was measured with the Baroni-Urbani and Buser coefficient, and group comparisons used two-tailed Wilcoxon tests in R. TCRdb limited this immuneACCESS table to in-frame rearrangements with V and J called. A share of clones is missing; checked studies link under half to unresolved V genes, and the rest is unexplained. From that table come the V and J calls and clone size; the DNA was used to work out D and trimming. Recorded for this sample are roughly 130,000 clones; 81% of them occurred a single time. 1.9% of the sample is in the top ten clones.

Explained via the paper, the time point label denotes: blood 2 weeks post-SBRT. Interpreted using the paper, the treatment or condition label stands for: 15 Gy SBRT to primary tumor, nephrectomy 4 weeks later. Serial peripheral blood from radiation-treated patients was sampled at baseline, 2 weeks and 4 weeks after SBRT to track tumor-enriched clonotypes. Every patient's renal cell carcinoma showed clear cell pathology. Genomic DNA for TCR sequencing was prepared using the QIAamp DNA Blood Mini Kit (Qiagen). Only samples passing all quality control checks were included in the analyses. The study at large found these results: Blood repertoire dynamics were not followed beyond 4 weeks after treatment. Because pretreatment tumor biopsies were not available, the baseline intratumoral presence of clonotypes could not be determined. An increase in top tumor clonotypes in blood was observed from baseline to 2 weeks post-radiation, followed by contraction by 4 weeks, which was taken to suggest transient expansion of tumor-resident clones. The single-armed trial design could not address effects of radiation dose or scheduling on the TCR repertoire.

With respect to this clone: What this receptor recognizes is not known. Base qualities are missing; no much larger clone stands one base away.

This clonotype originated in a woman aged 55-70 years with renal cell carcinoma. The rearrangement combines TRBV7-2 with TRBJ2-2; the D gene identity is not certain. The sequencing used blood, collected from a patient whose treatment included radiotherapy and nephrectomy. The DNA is TGTGCCAGCAGCTCGAGGCGGCAGGCGGAGGGGGAGCTGTTTTTT. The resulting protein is CASSSRRQAEGELFF.